These T cell receptor beta chains were read from a single sample in a study of T cells in Graves' hyperthyroidism and ophthalmopathy. TCRdb redid the calling of the multiplex PCR reads with MiXCR, one entry per CDR3 protein. This table holds approximately 530,000 distinct CDR3 sequences, approximately 15% found once. The source material was blood. Receptors were obtained from a woman aged 18-30 years with Graves' hyperthyroidism. The CDR3 runs from the conserved cysteine through the conserved F or W. Fields, in order: CDR3 protein, CDR3 DNA, clone size, D gene, V gene, J gene. The D gene is left open where the match is weak. The size field is filled for only some rows; it gives once, few, many or a size class.

cdr3_aa: CASSEEGAGGTEAFF
cdr3_nt: TGTGCCAGCAGTGAAGAGGGGGCAGGGGGGACTGAAGCTTTCTTT
clone_size: many
d_call: TRBD1
v_call: TRBV6-1
j_call: TRBJ1-1

cdr3_aa: CASSEGTGVGDTQYF
cdr3_nt: TGTGCCAGCAGTGAAGGGACGGGAGTCGGAGATACGCAGTATTTT
clone_size: many
d_call: .
v_call: TRBV25-1
j_call: TRBJ2-3

cdr3_aa: CASSVAQWADTGELFF
cdr3_nt: TGTGCCAGCAGTGTAGCTCAGTGGGCTGACACCGGGGAGCTGTTTTTT
clone_size: many
d_call: .
v_call: TRBV6-1
j_call: TRBJ2-2

cdr3_aa: CASSGFLASGGELFF
cdr3_nt: TGTGCCAGCAGTGGGTTTCTAGCGAGTGGCGGGGAGCTGTTTTTT
clone_size: few
d_call: .
v_call: TRBV6-1
j_call: TRBJ2-2

cdr3_aa: CATSDPGDLRSYNEQFF
cdr3_nt: TGTGCCACCAGTGACCCCGGGGACCTCCGCTCCTACAATGAGCAGTTCTTC
clone_size: few
d_call: .
v_call: TRBV24-1
j_call: TRBJ2-1

cdr3_aa: CASSLGGGLNYGYTF
cdr3_nt: TGTGCCAGCAGCTTGGGAGGAGGGCTTAACTATGGCTACACCTTC
clone_size: few
d_call: .
v_call: TRBV5-8
j_call: TRBJ1-2

cdr3_aa: CASSISGTAFSSYNEQFF
cdr3_nt: TGTGCCAGCAGCATATCCGGGACGGCTTTCAGCTCCTACAATGAGCAGTTCTTC
clone_size: many
d_call: .
v_call: TRBV7-9
j_call: TRBJ2-1

cdr3_aa: CASSFTGVNQPQHF
cdr3_nt: TGTGCCAGCAGTTTTACAGGGGTCAATCAGCCCCAGCATTTT
clone_size: many
d_call: TRBD1
v_call: TRBV2
j_call: TRBJ1-5

cdr3_aa: CASSFRSGEETQYF
cdr3_nt: TGCGCCAGCAGCTTTAGGAGCGGGGAAGAGACCCAGTACTTC
clone_size: many
d_call: TRBD2
v_call: TRBV5-1
j_call: TRBJ2-5

cdr3_aa: CASRTGTSGRAWSTDTQYF
cdr3_nt: TGTGCCAGCAGAACCGGGACTAGCGGGAGGGCCTGGAGCACAGATACGCAGTATTTT
clone_size: .
d_call: TRBD2
v_call: TRBV28
j_call: TRBJ2-3

cdr3_aa: CASSTPGQGIHEQYF
cdr3_nt: TGTGCCAGCAGCACACCGGGACAGGGAATCCACGAGCAGTACTTC
clone_size: many
d_call: TRBD1
v_call: TRBV11-2
j_call: TRBJ2-7

cdr3_aa: CASSIRSRDRGYQPQHF
cdr3_nt: TGTGCCAGTAGTATCCGCTCCCGGGACAGGGGATATCAGCCCCAGCATTTT
clone_size: .
d_call: TRBD1
v_call: TRBV19
j_call: TRBJ1-5

cdr3_aa: CVSSTDTQYF
cdr3_nt: TGTGTCTCTAGCACAGATACGCAGTATTTT
clone_size: few
d_call: .
v_call: TRBV11-2
j_call: TRBJ2-3